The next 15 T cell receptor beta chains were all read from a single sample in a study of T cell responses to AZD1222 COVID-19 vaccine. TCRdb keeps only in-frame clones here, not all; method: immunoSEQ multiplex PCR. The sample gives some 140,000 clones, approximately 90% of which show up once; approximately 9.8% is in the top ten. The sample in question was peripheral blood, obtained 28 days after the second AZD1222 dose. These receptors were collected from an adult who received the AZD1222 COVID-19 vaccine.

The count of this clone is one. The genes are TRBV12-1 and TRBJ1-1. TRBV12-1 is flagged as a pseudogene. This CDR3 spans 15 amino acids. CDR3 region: CASSLFAGLNTEAFF. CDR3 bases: TGTGCCAGCAGCCTTTTCGCCGGCCTTAACACTGAAGCTTTCTTT.

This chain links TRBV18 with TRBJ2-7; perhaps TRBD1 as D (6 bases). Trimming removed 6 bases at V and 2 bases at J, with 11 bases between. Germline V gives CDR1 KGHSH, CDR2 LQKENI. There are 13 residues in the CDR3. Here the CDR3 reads CASSRTDTYEQYF. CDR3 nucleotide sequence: TGTGCCAGCTCCCGGACAGACACCTACGAGCAGTACTTC.

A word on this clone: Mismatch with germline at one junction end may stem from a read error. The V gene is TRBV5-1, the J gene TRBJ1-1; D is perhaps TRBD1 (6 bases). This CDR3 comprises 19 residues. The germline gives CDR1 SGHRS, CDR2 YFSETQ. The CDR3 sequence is CASSPDRGDIKWGVTETFF. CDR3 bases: TGCGCCAGCAGCCCAGACAGAGGGGACATAAAGTGGGGAGTCACTGAAACTTTCTTT.

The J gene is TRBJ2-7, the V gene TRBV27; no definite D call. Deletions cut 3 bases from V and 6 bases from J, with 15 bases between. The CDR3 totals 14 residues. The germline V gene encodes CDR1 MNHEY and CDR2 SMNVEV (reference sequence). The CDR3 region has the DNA TGTGCCAGCAGTTTTCCCGGGCTGGGTGGCGAGCAGTACTTC. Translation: CASSFPGLGGEQYF.

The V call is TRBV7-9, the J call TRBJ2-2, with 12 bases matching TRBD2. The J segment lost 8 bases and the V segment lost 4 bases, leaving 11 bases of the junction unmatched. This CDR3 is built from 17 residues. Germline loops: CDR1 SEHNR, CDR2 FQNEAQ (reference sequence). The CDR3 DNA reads TGTGCCAGCAGCTCCGGACTAGCGGGGTTTCGAAGGGGGGAGCTGTTTTTT. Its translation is CASSSGLAGFRRGELFF.

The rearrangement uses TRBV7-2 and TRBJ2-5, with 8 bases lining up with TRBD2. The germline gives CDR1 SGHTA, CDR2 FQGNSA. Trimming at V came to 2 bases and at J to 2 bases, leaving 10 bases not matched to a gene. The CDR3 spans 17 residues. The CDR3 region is CASSLMEVAGFQETQYF. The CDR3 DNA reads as TGTGCCAGCAGCTTAATGGAGGTAGCGGGGTTTCAAGAGACCCAGTACTTC.

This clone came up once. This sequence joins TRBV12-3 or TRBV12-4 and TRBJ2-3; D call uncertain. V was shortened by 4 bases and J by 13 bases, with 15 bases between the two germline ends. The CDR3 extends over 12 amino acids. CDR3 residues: CASSSWTREEYF. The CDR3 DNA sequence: TGTGCCAGCAGTTCATGGACCCGAGAGGAGTATTTT.

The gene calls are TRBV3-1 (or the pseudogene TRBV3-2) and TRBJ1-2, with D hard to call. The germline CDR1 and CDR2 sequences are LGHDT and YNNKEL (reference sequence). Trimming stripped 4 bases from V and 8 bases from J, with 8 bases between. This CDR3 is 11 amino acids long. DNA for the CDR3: TGTGCCAGCAGCCTCGGAGGGGGCTACACCTTC. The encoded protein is CASSLGGGYTF.

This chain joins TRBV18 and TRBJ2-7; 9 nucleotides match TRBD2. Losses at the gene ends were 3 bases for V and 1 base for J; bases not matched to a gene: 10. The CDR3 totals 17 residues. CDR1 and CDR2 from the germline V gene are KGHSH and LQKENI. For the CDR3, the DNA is TGTGCCAGCTCACCCCCTCGCGGCGGGGGGGGGTCCTACGAGCAGTACTTC. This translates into CASSPPRGGGGSYEQYF.

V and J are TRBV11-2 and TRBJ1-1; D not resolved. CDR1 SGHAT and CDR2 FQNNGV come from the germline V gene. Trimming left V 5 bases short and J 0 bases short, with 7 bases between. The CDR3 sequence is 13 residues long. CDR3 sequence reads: CASSPSLNTEAFF. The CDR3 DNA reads TGTGCCAGCAGCCCCAGCTTGAACACTGAAGCTTTCTTT.

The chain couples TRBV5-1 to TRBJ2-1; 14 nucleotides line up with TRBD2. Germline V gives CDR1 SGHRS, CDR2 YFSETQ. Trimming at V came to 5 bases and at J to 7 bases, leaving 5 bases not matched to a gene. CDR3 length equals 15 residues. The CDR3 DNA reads TGCGCCAGCAGGCCGGGACTAGCGGGAGAAAATGAGCAGTTCTTC. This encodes CASRPGLAGENEQFF.

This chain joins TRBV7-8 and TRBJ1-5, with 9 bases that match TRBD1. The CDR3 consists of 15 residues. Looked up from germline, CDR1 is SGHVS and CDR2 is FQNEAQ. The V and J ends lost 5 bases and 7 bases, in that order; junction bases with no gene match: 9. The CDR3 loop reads CASSRRDREGQPQHF. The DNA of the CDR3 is TGTGCCAGCAGCCGCCGGGACAGGGAGGGGCAGCCCCAGCATTTT.

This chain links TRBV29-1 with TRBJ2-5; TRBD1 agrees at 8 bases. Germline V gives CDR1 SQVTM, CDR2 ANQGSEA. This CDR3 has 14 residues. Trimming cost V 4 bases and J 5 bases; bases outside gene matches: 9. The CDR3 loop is CSVAPGGGWETQYF. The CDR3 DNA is TGCAGCGTTGCCCCAGGGGGCGGATGGGAGACCCAGTACTTC.

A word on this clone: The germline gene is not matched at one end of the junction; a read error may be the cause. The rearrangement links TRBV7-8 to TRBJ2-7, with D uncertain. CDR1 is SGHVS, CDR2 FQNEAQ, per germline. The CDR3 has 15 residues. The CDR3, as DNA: TGTGCCAGCAGCCCCGGAAGGGCTTCCCCCTACAAGCAGTACTTC. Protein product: CASSPGRASPYKQYF.

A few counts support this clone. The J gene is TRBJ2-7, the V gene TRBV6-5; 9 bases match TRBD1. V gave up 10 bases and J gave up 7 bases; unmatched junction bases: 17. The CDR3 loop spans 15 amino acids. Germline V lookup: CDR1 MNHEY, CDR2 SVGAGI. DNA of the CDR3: TGTGCCACGCCCCGGGGACAGGGCCCCTCGTGGGAGCAGTACTTC. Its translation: CATPRGQGPSWEQYF.